This TCR beta chain is from a study of response to subunit inactivated influenza vaccine. General study points: Each seasonal influenza vaccination recruits few new T cells, the authors suggested.

Ten or more counts support this clonotype. The antigen is undetermined. TCRdb reprocessed the RT-PCR reads with MiXCR, giving one entry per CDR3 protein. Of about 160,000 distinct CDR3 sequences in the sample, around 9.9% were seen once. CDR3 size: 17 residues. Germline V lookup: CDR1 SGHVS, CDR2 FQNEAQ. Deletions cut 0 bases from V and 3 bases from J, with 15 bases between. The chain combines TRBV7-8 with TRBJ1-3, with a tentative D call TRBD1 (5 bases). The sequencing used non-naive T cells sorted from PBMCs, collected 45 days after vaccination. The clonotype comes from a man between 50 and 59 years old who received an inactivated influenza vaccine. The CDR3 is CASSLAVGWTLGNTIYF. The CDR3 nucleotides are TGTGCCAGCAGCTTAGCTGTGGGTTGGACACTTGGAAACACCATATATTTT.